This T cell receptor (beta chain) is drawn from a study of Graves' ophthalmopathy and Graves' hyperthyroidism. Germline loops: CDR1 SQVTM, CDR2 ANQGSEA. CDR3 size: 11 residues. Trimming left V 7 bases short and J 6 bases short, with 12 bases between. RNA transcripts were the source from which TCR beta CDR3 regions were amplified. Second-round multiplex PCR followed a first-round RT-PCR using HTBI primers. TCRdb re-called the multiplex PCR reads through MiXCR, storing one row per CDR3 protein. There are about 640,000 distinct CDR3 sequences in the sample; roughly two fifths occur only once, and more than 2.5% lies in the top ten.

The TCR comes from an adult man with Graves' ophthalmopathy. The sequenced sample was peripheral blood. This sequence joins TRBV29-1 and TRBJ1-2; TRBD1 is a possible D gene (5 bases). The CDR3: CSAIPGHGYTF. CDR3 nucleotides: TGCAGCGCCATACCGGGGCATGGCTACACCTTC. Full variable domain (outside the CDR3, taken from reference TRBV29-1 and TRBJ1-2): SAVISQKPSRDICQRGTSLTIQCQVDSQVTMMFWYRQQPGQSLTLIATANQGSEATYESGFVIDKFPISRPNLTFSTLTVSNMSPEDSSIYLCSAIPGHGYTFGSGTRLTVV.